Shown below are 3 T cell receptor beta chains from a single sample sequenced in a study of cytotoxic CD8 clonotypes in ibrutinib-treated CLL. Libraries were prepared by immunoSEQ multiplex PCR; TCRdb keeps only in-frame clonotypes and omits some of them. The sample has over 75,000 clones; approximately 78% are singletons. The sequenced sample was PBMCs, obtained after 12 months of ibrutinib treatment. These receptors originate from a human donor with chronic lymphocytic leukemia.

The chain carries TRBV6-1 and TRBJ2-5; 7 bases are a match to TRBD2. The V gene end was trimmed by 11 bases and the J gene end by 6 bases; junction bases not matched to a gene: 9. CDR1 and CDR2 from the germline V gene are MNHNS and SASEGT. The CDR3 contains 12 residues. The CDR3 here is CASRAGWKTQYF. DNA for the CDR3: TGTGCCTCCCGAGCGGGGTGGAAGACCCAGTACTTC.

The J gene is TRBJ2-3, the V gene TRBV13, with 13 bases matching TRBD2. Per the germline V gene, CDR1 is PRHDT and CDR2 is FYEKMQ (reference sequence). This CDR3 is built from 17 residues. The ends lost 1 base at V and 5 bases at J; junction bases unmatched: 6. The CDR3 sequence is CASSLVGLAGDKDTQYF. DNA for the CDR3: TGTGCCAGCAGCTTAGTAGGACTAGCGGGGGATAAAGATACGCAGTATTTT. Supplemented by reference TRBV13 and TRBJ2-3, the full variable domain reads AAGVIQSPRHLIKEKRETATLKCYPIPRHDTVYWYQQGPGQDPQFLISFYEKMQSDKGSIPDRFSAQQFSDYHSELNMSSLELGDSALYFCASSLVGLAGDKDTQYFGPGTRLTVL.

V gene TRBV6-1 combines with J gene TRBJ2-1; D is undetermined. The CDR3 length is 13 residues. V was clipped by 6 bases and J by 7 bases, with 13 bases between them. Germline V gives CDR1 MNHNS, CDR2 SASEGT. The chain's CDR3 is CASRGRPANEQFF. In DNA form, the CDR3 reads TGTGCCAGCAGGGGCCGACCAGCAAATGAGCAGTTCTTC.